What follows is one T cell receptor beta chain and its context. These data are taken from a study of sequential checkpoint blockade in melanoma. Study details: Maintenance nivolumab came after either treatment sequence.

Germline V gene sequence: CDR1 MGHRA, CDR2 YSYEKL. The CDR3 contains 15 residues. V lost 0 bases to trimming and J lost 4 bases; unmatched junction nucleotides: 2. Sequencing used immunoSEQ multiplex PCR; TCRdb keeps in-frame clones, though not all of them. The table shows roughly 4,000 clones, with about half occurring only once. Treatment described: randomized to nivolumab then ipilimumab (arm A) or the reverse (arm B). Sorted cells were live CD3+CD8+, lacking CD19 and CD56, from PBMCs. This sample comprised CD8+ T cells sorted from blood (inferred from file names), obtained from a patient given nivolumab and ipilimumab in sequence. The V call is TRBV4-1, the J call TRBJ2-1; 8 bases map to TRBD2. The source is a human donor with melanoma. The chain's CDR3 is CASSQDTSGYNEQFF. CDR3 sequence (DNA): TGCGCCAGCAGCCAAGATACTAGCGGTTACAATGAGCAGTTCTTC.